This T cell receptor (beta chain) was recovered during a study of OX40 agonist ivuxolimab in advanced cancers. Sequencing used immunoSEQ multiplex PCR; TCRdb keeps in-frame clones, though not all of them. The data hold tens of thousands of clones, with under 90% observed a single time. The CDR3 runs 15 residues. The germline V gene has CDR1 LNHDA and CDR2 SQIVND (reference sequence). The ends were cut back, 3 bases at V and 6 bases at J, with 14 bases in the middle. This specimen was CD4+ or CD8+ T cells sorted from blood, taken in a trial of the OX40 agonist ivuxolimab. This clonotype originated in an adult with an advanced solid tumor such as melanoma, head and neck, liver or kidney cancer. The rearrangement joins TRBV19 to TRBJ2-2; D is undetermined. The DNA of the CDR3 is TGTGCCAGTAGTATCCTCGACGGTATTGCCGGGGAGCTGTTTTTT. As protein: CASSILDGIAGELFF.